This T cell receptor beta chain was sequenced in a study of T cells after yellow fever vaccination. Study conclusions and caveats: The presence of abundant clonotypes contaminating from the bulk population was possible in FACS-sorted repertoires.

CDR1 and CDR2 from the germline V gene are LNHDA and SQIVND (reference sequence). This CDR3 has 15 residues. Trimming took off 5 bases at V and 6 bases at J, with 16 bases between the two ends. A process of 5'RACE template switching, which added a universal primer site and UMIs, was used to make TCR cDNA. TCRdb reanalysed the 5' RACE reads using MiXCR and keeps one entry per CDR3 protein. The profile shows about 350,000 distinct CDR3 sequences, approximately 8% of them singletons. Concerning this clonotype itself: Its antigen is currently unknown.

The rearrangement uses TRBV19 and TRBJ2-2; D is perhaps TRBD1 (6 bases). This TCR was sampled from a man between 18 and 35 years old who received the YFV17D yellow fever vaccine. Material: PBMCs, obtained roughly 45 days after the first yellow fever vaccination. The CDR3 DNA reads TGTGCCAGTAGTCCGACACTGACAGGTCCCGGGGAGCTGTTTTTT. This codes for CASSPTLTGPGELFF.